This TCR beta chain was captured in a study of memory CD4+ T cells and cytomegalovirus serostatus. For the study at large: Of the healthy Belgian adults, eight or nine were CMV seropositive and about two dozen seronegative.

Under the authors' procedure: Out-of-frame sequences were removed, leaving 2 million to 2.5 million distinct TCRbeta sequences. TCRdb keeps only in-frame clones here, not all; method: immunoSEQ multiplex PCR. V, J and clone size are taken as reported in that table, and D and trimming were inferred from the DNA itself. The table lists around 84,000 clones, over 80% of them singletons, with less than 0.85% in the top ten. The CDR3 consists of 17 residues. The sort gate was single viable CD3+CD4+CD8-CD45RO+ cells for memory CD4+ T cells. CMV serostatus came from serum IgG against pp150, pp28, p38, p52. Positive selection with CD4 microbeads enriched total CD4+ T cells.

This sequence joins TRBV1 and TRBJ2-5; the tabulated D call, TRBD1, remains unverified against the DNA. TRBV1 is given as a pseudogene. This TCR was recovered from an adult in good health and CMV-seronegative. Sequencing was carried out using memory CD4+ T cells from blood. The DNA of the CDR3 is TGCACCAGCAGCCACGGCCAGGGTGGGCTCCCAAATGAGACCCAGTACTTC. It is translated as CTSSHGQGGLPNETQYF.